These 15 T cell receptor beta chains share one sample of origin, sequenced in a study of CD8 T cells in ankylosing spondylitis. Their recognized antigens are unknown. TCRdb independently ran MiXCR on the 5' RACE reads; one entry per CDR3 protein. The sample includes a few hundred thousand distinct CDR3 sequences, around 7.6% of them seen just once. Study-wide points: What appeared characteristic of ankylosing spondylitis blood was a TCR beta motif of 7 or 8 highly homologous variants.

The sequenced material came from blood, either unsorted or a sorted T cell fraction (not recorded which). The receptors derive from a male donor with ankylosing spondylitis.

This clonotype appeared many times. The CDR3 region is CASSQGAGANVLTF. The CDR3 DNA follows: TGTGCCAGCTCACAGGGTGCTGGGGCCAACGTCCTGACTTTC. The rearrangement links TRBV18 to TRBJ2-6; D unresolved. V was pared by 4 bases and J by 2 bases, with 6 bases between. The CDR3 length is 14 residues. Per germline, CDR1 KGHSH and CDR2 LQKENI.

This clonotype has a count of ten or more. The V gene is TRBV3-1, the J gene TRBJ1-2; tentatively, D is TRBD1 (5 bases). Germline V gene data show CDR1 as LGHDT and CDR2 as YNNKEL (reference sequence). V dropped 4 bases and J dropped 2 bases, with 5 bases sitting between them. The CDR3 length is 12 residues. In nucleotides, the CDR3 is TGTGCCAGCAGCCGGGGGAACTATGGCTACACCTTC. Translating gives CASSRGNYGYTF.

The chain joins TRBV7-2 to TRBJ2-2; D remains ambiguous. The CDR3 runs to 13 residues. Germline assignment: CDR1 SGHTA and CDR2 FQGNSA. The V end was cut by 3 bases, the J end by 7 bases, with 9 bases between. CDR3 region: CASSFGPFGELFF. The CDR3 nucleotides read TGTGCCAGCAGCTTCGGGCCCTTCGGGGAGCTGTTTTTT.

The chain recombines TRBV20-1 with TRBJ2-7; TRBD2 agrees at 10 bases. The CDR3 has 16 amino acids. Unmatched junction bases numbered 11, after V lost 3 bases and J lost 3 bases. Germline-derived CDR1 and CDR2 are DFQATT and SNEGSKA (reference sequence). As DNA, the CDR3 is TGCAGTGCTAGTGGATACGGTCTAGCGGGAGTCTACGAGCAGTACTTC. Protein product: CSASGYGLAGVYEQYF.

This clonotype was observed a few times. The chain uses TRBV9 and TRBJ2-7; 7 positions match TRBD1. Germline V gene data show CDR1 as SGDLS and CDR2 as YYNGEE. The CDR3 consists of 16 residues. Losses at the gene ends were 0 bases for V and 3 bases for J; bases not matched to a gene: 9. CDR3 loop: CASSVGAGGRSYEQYF. In DNA, the CDR3 is TGTGCCAGCAGCGTAGGGGCAGGGGGTAGAAGCTACGAGCAGTACTTC.

This clonotype was found many times. This chain connects TRBV20-1 to TRBJ1-3; D is perhaps TRBD1 (5 bases). CDR1 is DFQATT, CDR2 SNEGSKA, per germline (reference sequence). V was clipped by 1 base and J by 0 bases, with 10 bases between them. The CDR3 spans 15 residues. In DNA, the CDR3 is TGCAGTGCTAGAGGAACAGGCTCCTCTGGAAACACCATATATTTT. It is translated as CSARGTGSSGNTIYF.

The rearrangement links TRBV14 to TRBJ2-3; 8 nucleotides line up with TRBD1. The germline gives CDR1 SGHDN, CDR2 FVKESK. The CDR3 totals 14 residues. Unmatched junction bases numbered 4, after V lost 2 bases and J lost 6 bases. CDR3 sequence reads: CASSQSRGPDTQYF. The CDR3 coding sequence is TGTGCCAGCAGCCAAAGCAGGGGGCCCGATACGCAGTATTTT.

The CDR3 DNA is TGCAGTGCTTTGAGCGGGAGAACGATCGATGAGCAGTTCTTC. Translation: CSALSGRTIDEQFF. The chain employs TRBV20-1 and TRBJ2-1; 8 nucleotides align to TRBD2. Germline CDR1 and CDR2: DFQATT and SNEGSKA (reference sequence). The CDR3 covers 14 residues. V was pared by 5 bases and J by 8 bases, with 11 bases of the junction left unmatched.

In this sample, this clonotype turned up once. A clone one base away is much larger, so this may be a read error. The chain links TRBV5-4 to TRBJ1-1; 7 bases align to TRBD1. Unmatched junction bases numbered 4, after V lost 5 bases and J lost 0 bases. Germline CDR1 SGHNT, CDR2 YYREEE (reference sequence). The CDR3 has 14 residues. The CDR3 here is CASRPGTVNTEAFF. CDR3 DNA: TGTGCCAGCAGGCCCGGGACAGTGAACACTGAAGCTTTCTTT.

The chain couples TRBV24-1 to TRBJ2-3; TRBD2 matches at 11 bases. Germline values: CDR1 KGHDR, CDR2 SFDVKD. Trimming at V came to 3 bases and at J to 6 bases, leaving 7 bases not matched to a gene. The CDR3 sequence is 16 residues long. The CDR3 coding sequence is TGTGCCACCAGTGATGCTACTAGCGGGAGAGCGGATACGCAGTATTTT. Protein product: CATSDATSGRADTQYF.

This CDR3 is CASSQVGTGLSGNTIYF. The CDR3 bases are TGTGCCAGCAGCCAAGTGGGAACGGGCCTCTCTGGAAACACCATATATTTT. This chain links TRBV14 with TRBJ1-3; no clear D. Germline CDR1 SGHDN, CDR2 FVKESK. V was trimmed by 1 base and J by 0 bases, leaving 13 bases between them. The CDR3 consists of 17 residues.

This chain uses TRBV20-1 with TRBJ2-1; 8 positions agree with TRBD1. Unmatched junction bases numbered 7, after V lost 0 bases and J lost 0 bases. The CDR3 has 17 residues. Germline CDR1 and CDR2: DFQATT and SNEGSKA (reference sequence). CDR3 nucleotides: TGCAGTGCTAGAGACGCAAGGACAGGGAGCTCCTACAATGAGCAGTTCTTC. This sequence encodes CSARDARTGSSYNEQFF.

This clonotype was detected only a few times. The chain employs TRBV20-1 and TRBJ2-7; D not certain. The ends were cut back, 0 bases at V and 0 bases at J, with 12 bases in the middle. Germline V gene data show CDR1 as DFQATT and CDR2 as SNEGSKA (reference sequence). The CDR3 contains 15 residues. The CDR3 DNA reads TGCAGTGCTAGAGATTATCCCAGCAACTCCTACGAGCAGTACTTC. Its protein is CSARDYPSNSYEQYF.

This clonotype was seen a few times. J is TRBJ1-2 and V is TRBV19; D is possibly TRBD1 (6 bases). CDR1 is LNHDA and CDR2 is SQIVND in the germline V gene (reference sequence). The V end lost 6 bases, the J end lost 4 bases, and 15 bases lay between the germline ends. This CDR3 contains 14 residues. The CDR3 sequence is CASSSGGGAYGYTF. The CDR3 DNA is TGTGCCAGTAGCTCTGGCGGGGGCGCCTATGGCTACACCTTC.

This clonotype was counted ten times or more. The gene calls are TRBV12-3 or TRBV12-4 and TRBJ2-1, with TRBD2 matching over 8 bases. J lost 7 bases, V lost 7 bases, and 9 bases had no gene match. This CDR3 region has 14 residues. The CDR3: CASTNGGVRNEQFF. Written as DNA, the CDR3 is TGTGCCAGCACCAACGGGGGGGTTCGGAATGAGCAGTTCTTC.